This entry is about one T cell receptor (beta chain). No antigen is known for it. This entry is derived from a study of cytomegalovirus exposure and HLA in healthy donors. Across the study: From 190 million or so T cells, an earlier analysis saw approximately 110 million unique TCR beta sequences.

General study findings and limits: Altogether, about 160 TCR beta chains were recorded as cytomegalovirus-associated.

The PCR employed 60 Vbeta primers together with 13 Jbeta primers. Using immunoSEQ multiplex PCR, the repertoire was profiled, and TCRdb retains in-frame clones only, with some absent. The sample contains roughly 160,000 clones, around three quarters of which appear only once. The sequencing input was PBMCs. The source is a man aged 40-49 years in good health and CMV-seronegative.

The CDR3 nucleotides are TGTGCCATCAGTGGTTCGGTGGGAGGGCGGAATGAGCAGTTCTTC. It specifies CAISGSVGGRNEQFF. The chain couples TRBV10-3 to TRBJ2-1, with 7 nucleotides matching TRBD2. Germline trimming cut 4 bases from V and 7 bases from J; bases unmatched to any gene: 10. The germline V gene has CDR1 ENHRY and CDR2 SYGVKD. The CDR3 is 15 residues long.